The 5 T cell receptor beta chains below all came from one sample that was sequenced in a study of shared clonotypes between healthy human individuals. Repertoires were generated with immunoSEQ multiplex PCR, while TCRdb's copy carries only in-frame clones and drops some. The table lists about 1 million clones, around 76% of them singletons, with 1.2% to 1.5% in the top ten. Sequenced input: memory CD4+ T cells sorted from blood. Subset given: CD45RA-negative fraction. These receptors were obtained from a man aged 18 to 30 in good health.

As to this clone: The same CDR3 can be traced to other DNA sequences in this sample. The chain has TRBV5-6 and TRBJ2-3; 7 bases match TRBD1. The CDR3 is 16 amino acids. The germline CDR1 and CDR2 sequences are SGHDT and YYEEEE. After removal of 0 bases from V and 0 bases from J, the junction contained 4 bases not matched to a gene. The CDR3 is CASSLGTGVSTDTQYF. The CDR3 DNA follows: TGTGCCAGCAGCTTGGGTACAGGGGTAAGCACAGATACGCAGTATTTT. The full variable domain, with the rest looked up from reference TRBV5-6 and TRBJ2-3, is DAGVTQSPTHLIKTRGQQVTLRCSPKSGHDTVSWYQQALGQGPQFIFQYYEEEERQRGNFPDRFSGHQFPNYSSELNVNALLLGDSALYLCASSLGTGVSTDTQYFGPGTRLTVL.

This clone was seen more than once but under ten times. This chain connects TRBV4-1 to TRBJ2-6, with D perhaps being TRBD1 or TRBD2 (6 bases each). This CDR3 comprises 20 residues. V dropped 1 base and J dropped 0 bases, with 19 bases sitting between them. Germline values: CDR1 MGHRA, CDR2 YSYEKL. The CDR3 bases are TGCGCCAGCAGCCAAGGGGAGGCGGCAGGGGCCCCCTCTGGGGCCAACGTCCTGACTTTC. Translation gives CASSQGEAAGAPSGANVLTF.

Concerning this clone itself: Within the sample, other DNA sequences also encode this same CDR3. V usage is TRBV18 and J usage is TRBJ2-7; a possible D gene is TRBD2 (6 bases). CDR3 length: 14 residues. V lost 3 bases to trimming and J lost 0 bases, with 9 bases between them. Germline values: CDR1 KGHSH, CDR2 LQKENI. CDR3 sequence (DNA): TGTGCCAGCTCACCCCCCGGGAGCTCCTACGAGCAGTACTTC. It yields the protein CASSPPGSSYEQYF.

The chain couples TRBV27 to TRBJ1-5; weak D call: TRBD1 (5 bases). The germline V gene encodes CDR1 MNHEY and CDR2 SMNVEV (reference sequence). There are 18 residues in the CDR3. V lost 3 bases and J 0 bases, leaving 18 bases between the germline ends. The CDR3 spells CASSFMEQDDYSNQPQHF. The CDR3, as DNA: TGTGCCAGCAGTTTCATGGAACAGGACGACTATAGCAATCAGCCCCAGCATTTT.

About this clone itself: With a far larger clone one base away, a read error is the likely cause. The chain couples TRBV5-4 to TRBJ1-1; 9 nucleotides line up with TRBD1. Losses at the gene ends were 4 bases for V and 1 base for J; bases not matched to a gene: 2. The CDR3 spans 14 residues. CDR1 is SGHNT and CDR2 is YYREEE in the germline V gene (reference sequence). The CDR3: CASSRDRANTEAFF. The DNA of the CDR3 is TGTGCCAGCAGCCGGGACAGGGCGAACACTGAAGCTTTCTTT.